These 2 T cell receptor beta chains originate from one sample sequenced in a study of OX40 agonist ivuxolimab in advanced cancers. Using immunoSEQ multiplex PCR, the repertoire was profiled, and TCRdb retains in-frame clones only, with some absent. This table holds 53,000 or so clones, 65% to 85% found once. The sample in question was CD4+ or CD8+ T cells sorted from blood, obtained in a trial of the OX40 agonist ivuxolimab. The source is an adult with an advanced solid tumor such as melanoma, head and neck, liver or kidney cancer.

This CDR3 reads CAGRGTYNSPLHF. DNA of the CDR3: TGTGCTGGGCGCGGTACCTATAATTCACCCCTCCACTTT. The chain joins TRBV28 to TRBJ1-6; D unresolved. Germline loops: CDR1 MDHEN, CDR2 SYDVKM. This CDR3 has 13 amino acids.

The rearrangement joins TRBV28 to TRBJ1-2; D is ambiguous. CDR3 length equals 16 residues. The V end lost 6 bases, the J end lost 5 bases, and 22 bases lay between the germline ends. Germline V gives CDR1 MDHEN, CDR2 SYDVKM. The CDR3 sequence: CASSTTQPGPAYGYTF. For the CDR3, the DNA is TGTGCCAGCAGCACCACCCAGCCTGGGCCCGCGTATGGCTACACCTTC.